Below, 2 T cell receptor beta chains from the same sample are listed, as sequenced in a study of beta chain features in type 1 diabetes. The entirety of the isolated RNA underwent reverse transcription, so expressed TCRB transcripts were sequenced. The repertoire was sequenced with immunoSEQ multiplex PCR; TCRdb's copy has only in-frame clones and lacks some. The sample has around 400,000 clones; 10% to 15% are singletons. The specimen was naive CD4+ T cells from blood. The receptors stem from a young man in good health.

The chain uses TRBV6-5 and TRBJ1-2; tentatively, D is TRBD1 (6 bases). Germline values: CDR1 MNHEY, CDR2 SVGAGI. The CDR3 length is 13 residues. Trimming removed 6 bases from V and 5 bases from J, with 13 bases in between. Written as DNA, the CDR3 is TGTGCCAGCAGGCCCGGACAGCTTTATGGCTACACCTTC. Translated, it gives CASRPGQLYGYTF.

This clone was observed a handful of times. The J gene is TRBJ2-7, the V gene TRBV19, with a weak D call TRBD1 (6 bases). The germline V gene encodes CDR1 LNHDA and CDR2 SQIVND (reference sequence). With 7 bases removed from V and 4 bases from J, the gap between germline ends came to 14 bases. This CDR3 is 13 amino acids long. DNA for the CDR3: TGTGCCAGTACTCCAGGGGCCTGGTACGAGCAGTACTTC. This translates into CASTPGAWYEQYF. Based on the CDR3 plus reference TRBV19 and TRBJ2-7, the full variable domain is DGGITQSPKYLFRKEGQNVTLSCEQNLNHDAMYWYRQDPGQGLRLIYYSQIVNDFQKGDIAEGYSVSREKKESFPLTVTSAQKNPTAFYLCASTPGAWYEQYFGPGTRLTVT.